These T cell receptor beta chains were read from a single sample in a study of Ad26.COV2.S vaccination and SARS-CoV-2 variants. Sequencing was performed with immunoSEQ multiplex PCR; in TCRdb, only in-frame clones are kept and a portion is missing. The profile shows approximately 300,000 clones, roughly 84% of them singletons. The sequencing used peripheral blood, collected in a trial of Ad26.COV2.S vaccine versus placebo. These receptors were taken from a person between 18 and 60 years old who received the Ad26.COV2.S COVID-19 vaccine or a placebo. The CDR3 runs from the conserved cysteine through the conserved F or W. The D gene is left open where the match is weak. A clone size is listed for some rows: how often the clone was seen (once, few, many), or a class if it is expanded.

j_gene | d_gene | abundance | len | v_gene | CDR3nt | CDR3aa
TRBJ2-1 | TRBD1 | once | 14 | TRBV2 | TGTGCCAGCAGTGTCAACAGGGGAAGCAATGAGCAGTTCTTC | CASSVNRGSNEQFF
TRBJ1-3 | TRBD1 | - | 16 | TRBV2 | TGTGCCAGCAGTCTTACCGGGACAGGGGCTGGAAACACCATATATTTT | CASSLTGTGAGNTIYF
TRBJ2-1 | - | - | 12 | TRBV6-5 | TGTGCCAGCAGTTACGAGGGAGGTGAGCAGTTCTTC | CASSYEGGEQFF
TRBJ2-1 | TRBD2 | - | 16 | TRBV24-1 | TGTGCCACCAGTGATTTGATGGGGGGGGGTCTCAATGAGCAGTTCTTC | CATSDLMGGGLNEQFF
TRBJ2-7 | - | - | 15 | TRBV28 | TGTGCCAGCAGGACCCTCGGGGGACCTTCTTACGAGCAGTACTTC | CASRTLGGPSYEQYF
TRBJ2-7 | - | few | 16 | TRBV7-9 | TGTGCCAGCAGCTTAGCGTTCAGGGCCCCCTACTACGAGCAGTACTTC | CASSLAFRAPYYEQYF
TRBJ1-1 | - | - | 13 | TRBV10-3 | TGTGCCACCCGGCCCTACCCGAACACTGAAGCTTTCTTT | CATRPYPNTEAFF
TRBJ2-1 | - | - | 11 | TRBV12-5 | TGTGCTAGTGGTTTAATCGGGGAGCAGTTCTTC | CASGLIGEQFF
TRBJ2-7 | - | - | 15 | TRBV6-5 | TGTGCCAGCAGCTACCGGGACACCGGCTCCTACGAGCAGTACTTC | CASSYRDTGSYEQYF
TRBJ2-5 | - | once | 15 | TRBV7-9 | TGTGCCAGCAGCACCTCACAGGGTAGGAGAGAGACCCAGTACTTC | CASSTSQGRRETQYF
TRBJ2-3 | TRBD2 | - | 17 | TRBV4-1 | TGCGCCAGCAGCCAACGTCCGTTGGCGGGGGGGCCACATACGCAGTATTTT | CASSQRPLAGGPHTQYF
TRBJ1-1 | - | - | 12 | TRBV5-1 | TGCGCCAGCAGCGGGGAGGGAACTGAAGCTTTCTTT | CASSGEGTEAFF
TRBJ2-3 | TRBD2 | - | 16 | TRBV5-8 | TGTGCCAGCAGTCGCCAGACTAGCTTGAGCACAGATACGCAGTATTTT | CASSRQTSLSTDTQYF
TRBJ1-2 | - | - | 15 | TRBV5-1 | TGCGCCAGCAGTTCCCGGGACAAGGGGAGTTATGGCTACACCTTC | CASSSRDKGSYGYTF
TRBJ2-7 | TRBD1 | - | 17 | TRBV5-1 | TGCGCCAGCAGCTTTCTGAGGGGACAGGTTCCTGGCTACGAGCAGTACTTC | CASSFLRGQVPGYEQYF